This TCR beta chain was recovered during a study of blood T cells in healthy people across ages. A word on this clonotype: Its antigen is not identified.

The CDR3 totals 15 residues. CDR1 and CDR2 (germline): SGHAT, FQNNGV. Between the trimmed V and J ends, which lost 4 bases and 6 bases, there was a span of 16 bases. Combining a sample-barcoded 5' primer with a J-beta primer mix, a second PCR ran for about 6 to 12 cycles. Every molecule of cDNA carried a tag from a template-switch adaptor with 12 random nucleotides. Paired-end reads containing CDR3 totaled no fewer than 2.5 million for each sample. In TCRdb, the 5' RACE reads were re-called with MiXCR into one record per CDR3 protein. This table has about 1.5 million distinct CDR3 sequences, approximately 43% appearing once. General study points: As naive T cell percentage varied, TCR beta diversity correlated strongly with it.

This chain links TRBV11-2 with TRBJ2-1; D remains unclear. This receptor was taken from a woman aged 18-29 years in good health. Input material: blood. In DNA form, the CDR3 reads TGTGCCAGCAGCTCCCACACACCATATTCCAATGAGCAGTTCTTC. This sequence encodes CASSSHTPYSNEQFF.